What follows are 28 T cell receptor beta chains derived from one specimen sequenced in a study of T cells after yellow fever vaccination. One entry per CDR3 protein, called by TCRdb with MiXCR from the 5' RACE reads. Of about 260,000 distinct CDR3 sequences in the sample, 10% to 15% were seen once. Sample: CD4+ T cells sorted from PBMCs, taken 45 days after the yellow fever booster vaccination. All receptors derive from a man younger than 45 who received the YFV17D yellow fever vaccine.

The chain employs TRBV6-1 and TRBJ2-3; D unclear. CDR1 and CDR2 from the germline V gene are MNHNS and SASEGT. The CDR3 totals 14 residues. V lost 1 base to trimming and J lost 14 bases, with 19 bases between them. The CDR3 loop is CASSEETNRARMYF. In nucleotides, the CDR3 is TGTGCCAGCAGTGAAGAGACAAACCGGGCGCGGATGTATTTT.

The CDR3 here is CASSLSSLAGTYEQYF. DNA of the CDR3: TGCGCCAGCAGCTTAAGTTCCCTAGCGGGAACCTACGAGCAGTACTTC. The V call is TRBV5-1, the J call TRBJ2-7; 9 bases are shared with TRBD2. The length of the CDR3 is 16 residues. V dropped 2 bases and J dropped 2; count of bases not matched to a gene: 8. Germline V gene data show CDR1 as SGHRS and CDR2 as YFSETQ.

This clonotype showed up many times. The J gene is TRBJ2-1, the V gene TRBV20-1, with 13 bases fitting TRBD2. Germline V CDR1 and CDR2: DFQATT, SNEGSKA (reference sequence). CDR3 length: 14 amino acids. J lost 9 bases, V lost 2 bases, and 4 bases had no gene match. CDR3 sequence: CSARPGLAGLEQFF. The CDR3 bases are TGCAGTGCTAGACCGGGACTAGCGGGACTTGAGCAGTTCTTC.

This clonotype occurred a few times. The chain is built from TRBV7-3 and TRBJ1-1; D gene ambiguous. The V end lost 5 bases, the J end lost 1 base, and 14 bases lay between the germline ends. The CDR3 runs to 15 residues. Germline values: CDR1 SGHTA, CDR2 FQGTGA. For the CDR3, the DNA is TGTGCCAGCAGCCTACTTGGGCTCGGGAACACTGAAGCTTTCTTT. This sequence encodes CASSLLGLGNTEAFF.

This clonotype was recorded at least ten times. V and J are TRBV4-3 and TRBJ2-1, with D hard to call. Germline V CDR1 and CDR2: LGHNA, YSLEER. This CDR3 comprises 15 residues. Trimming left V 0 bases short and J 6 bases short, with 12 bases between. CDR3 region: CASSQEALRVNEQFF. CDR3 bases: TGCGCCAGCAGCCAAGAAGCATTGCGCGTCAATGAGCAGTTCTTC.

This chain joins TRBV7-2 and TRBJ2-2, with a possible D match to TRBD2 (5 bases). The germline V gene has CDR1 SGHTA and CDR2 FQGNSA. The CDR3 loop spans 14 amino acids. Trimming left V 7 bases short and J 1 base short, with 10 bases between. CDR3: CASTSSGNTGELFF. The CDR3 DNA reads TGTGCCAGCACATCCAGCGGGAACACCGGGGAGCTGTTTTTT.

CDR3 amino acids: CASSSTGTSSYNEQFF. In DNA form, the CDR3 reads TGCGCCAGCAGTTCTACCGGGACTAGCTCCTACAATGAGCAGTTCTTC. The chain combines TRBV5-1 with TRBJ2-1; 8 bases agree with TRBD2. The CDR3 is 16 amino acids. The V and J ends lost 5 bases and 0 bases, in that order; junction bases with no gene match: 7. Germline CDR1 reads SGHRS; CDR2 reads YFSETQ.

This clonotype was observed a handful of times. V usage is TRBV7-2 and J usage is TRBJ2-7, with D tentatively TRBD1 (6 bases). V was trimmed by 5 bases and J by 3 bases, leaving 17 bases between them. Germline V CDR1 and CDR2: SGHTA, FQGNSA. This CDR3 comprises 15 residues. CDR3 in amino acids: CASSQGRALYYEQYF. DNA of the CDR3: TGTGCCAGCAGCCAGGGGCGCGCACTGTACTACGAGCAGTACTTC.

The chain has TRBV9 and TRBJ2-3; 11 bases are shared with TRBD2. The germline V gene encodes CDR1 SGDLS and CDR2 YYNGEE. Trimming at V came to 0 bases and at J to 4 bases, leaving 10 bases not matched to a gene. The CDR3 runs 18 residues. CDR3 amino acids: CASSVGSGRAGLADTQYF. In DNA, the CDR3 is TGTGCCAGCAGCGTAGGTAGCGGGAGGGCCGGGTTGGCAGATACGCAGTATTTT.

The chain employs TRBV30 and TRBJ2-2; a possible D gene is TRBD1 (6 bases). The CDR3 length is 13 residues. Germline CDR1 is GTSNPN and CDR2 is SVGIG (reference sequence). V lost 2 bases to trimming and J lost 6 bases, with 10 bases between them. CDR3 amino acids: CAWSRQGSGELFF. The CDR3 DNA sequence: TGTGCCTGGAGTAGGCAGGGGTCCGGGGAGCTGTTTTTT.

For this clonotype: One junction end disagrees with the germline gene, perhaps due to a read error. The V gene is TRBV2, the J gene TRBJ2-7; D is unclear. The germline V gene encodes CDR1 SNHLY and CDR2 FYNNEI. CDR3 length: 11 amino acids. CDR3 region: CASSEVPRGDF. DNA for the CDR3: TGTGCCAGCAGTGAAGTCCCCCGTGGGGACTTC.

This clonotype appeared a few times. The CDR3: CASSLGLAGGSFF. The DNA for the CDR3 is TGTGCCAGCAGTCTCGGACTAGCGGGAGGTTCGTTCTTC. The rearrangement uses TRBV2 and TRBJ2-1; 14 nucleotides match TRBD2. The V gene end was trimmed by 5 bases and the J gene end by 15 bases; junction bases not matched to a gene: 6. The CDR3 totals 13 residues. The germline V gene encodes CDR1 SNHLY and CDR2 FYNNEI.

This clonotype was seen many times. This chain links TRBV10-1 with TRBJ2-5; the match to TRBD2 covers 13 bases. The CDR3 extends over 16 amino acids. CDR1 WNHNN and CDR2 SYGVQD come from the germline V gene (reference sequence). V was pared by 3 bases and J by 5 bases, with 6 bases of the junction left unmatched. CDR3 protein: CASSDGLAGVVETQYF. The CDR3, as DNA: TGCGCCAGCAGTGACGGACTAGCGGGAGTGGTGGAGACCCAGTACTTC.

This clonotype was recorded a few times. V and J are TRBV10-3 and TRBJ2-3; 10 bases align to TRBD1. The V segment lost 6 bases and the J segment 0 bases; nucleotides outside the gene matches: 6. The germline gives CDR1 ENHRY, CDR2 SYGVKD. This CDR3 contains 16 residues. For the CDR3, the DNA is TGTGCCATCAGCGGGACAGGGGCCACGAGCACAGATACGCAGTATTTT. Its protein product is CAISGTGATSTDTQYF.

In this sample, this clonotype turned up many times. The J gene is TRBJ2-1, the V gene TRBV20-1; possible D gene TRBD1, 6 bases. V lost 4 bases, J lost 5 bases, and 9 bases lay in between. The CDR3 has 12 residues. Germline V gene data show CDR1 as DFQATT and CDR2 as SNEGSKA (reference sequence). The CDR3, as DNA: TGCAGTGCTACCCAGGGGAACAATGAGCAGTTCTTC. Its protein product is CSATQGNNEQFF.

The sample holds a few counts of this clonotype. This chain connects TRBV7-9 to TRBJ2-7; 10 bases are a match to TRBD1. V gave up 5 bases and J gave up 4 bases; unmatched junction bases: 5. CDR1 and CDR2 from the germline V gene are SEHNR and FQNEAQ (reference sequence). The CDR3 length is 14 residues. DNA of the CDR3: TGTGCCAGCAGCACGGGACAGGGGCGGTACGAGCAGTACTTC. This translates into CASSTGQGRYEQYF.

Details on this clonotype: Its ends do not fully match the called genes, so a read error is possible. V and J are TRBV7-2 and TRBJ1-1; D is ambiguous. The germline V gene has CDR1 SGHTA and CDR2 FQGNSA. The CDR3 is made up of 11 amino acids. CDR3 nucleotide sequence: TGTGCCAGCAGCTTAGCAGTTGAAGCTTTATTT. It translates to CASSLAVEALF.

The chain links TRBV3-1 to TRBJ1-1; D possibly corresponds to TRBD1 (5 bases). The CDR3 extends over 14 amino acids. The germline V and J ends were trimmed by 1 base and 7 bases, with 13 bases remaining between them. CDR1 and CDR2 from the germline V gene are LGHDT and YNNKEL (reference sequence). CDR3 residues: CASSQGEGTNEAFF. CDR3 coding DNA: TGTGCCAGCAGCCAAGGGGAGGGGACGAATGAAGCTTTCTTT.

The chain joins TRBV3-1 to TRBJ2-7; 11 positions match TRBD1. Germline V gene data show CDR1 as LGHDT and CDR2 as YNNKEL (reference sequence). The CDR3 is 16 amino acids. J was trimmed by 3 bases and V by 2 bases; bases with no gene match: 6. This CDR3 is CASSQFQGTGGYEQYF. CDR3 bases: TGTGCCAGCAGCCAATTTCAAGGGACAGGGGGCTACGAGCAGTACTTC.

The V gene is TRBV5-5, the J gene TRBJ2-3; D is tentatively TRBD1 or TRBD2 (5 bases each). Germline V gene lookup returns CDR1 SGHKS and CDR2 YYEKEE (reference sequence). The V gene lost 2 bases and the J gene lost 1 base, with 20 bases spanning the gap. The CDR3 extends over 18 amino acids. The CDR3 DNA reads as TGTGCCAGCAGCTTTGGCCAATTCCCGGGACCACGCACAGATACGCAGTATTTT. Amino acid sequence: CASSFGQFPGPRTDTQYF.

This clonotype has more than one count but fewer than ten. The chain joins TRBV20-1 to TRBJ2-2; 7 nucleotides line up with TRBD2. CDR1 DFQATT and CDR2 SNEGSKA come from the germline V gene (reference sequence). Trimming removed 0 bases from V and 3 bases from J; junction bases left unmatched: 7. This CDR3 spans 16 amino acids. CDR3 region: CSARDLMREHTGELFF. Here the CDR3 DNA reads TGCAGTGCTAGAGATCTTATGCGGGAGCACACCGGGGAGCTGTTTTTT.

This chain connects TRBV5-1 to TRBJ2-7, with 13 bases fitting TRBD2. The V gene end was trimmed by 4 bases and the J gene end by 3 bases; junction bases not matched to a gene: 4. Germline lookup yields CDR1 SGHRS and CDR2 YFSETQ. The CDR3 has 15 residues. In DNA, the CDR3 is TGCGCCAGCAGCCCAGGACTAGCGGGAGACTACGAGCAGTACTTC. It translates to CASSPGLAGDYEQYF.

V and J are TRBV20-1 and TRBJ1-2, with D maybe TRBD1 (5 bases). The CDR3 runs to 14 residues. The germline V and J ends were trimmed by 5 bases and 7 bases, with 20 bases remaining between them. Germline V gene lookup returns CDR1 DFQATT and CDR2 SNEGSKA (reference sequence). The CDR3 DNA is TGCAGTGCTTCCCTGCAGGGCCGTGGGTTTGGCTACACCTTC. Translation gives CSASLQGRGFGYTF.

In its sample, this clonotype was seen a few times. The J gene is TRBJ2-1, the V gene TRBV29-1; 11 nucleotides agree with TRBD1. Germline CDR1 and CDR2: SQVTM and ANQGSEA. V lost 8 bases to trimming and J lost 0 bases; unmatched junction nucleotides: 15. The CDR3 is 18 residues long. The CDR3 coding sequence is TGCAGCACTGCCAGGACAGGGGGCAAGATAAGCTCCTACAATGAGCAGTTCTTC. This encodes CSTARTGGKISSYNEQFF.

The V gene is TRBV29-1, the J gene TRBJ2-7; TRBD2 aligns across 10 bases. The CDR3 contains 12 residues. Germline V CDR1 and CDR2: SQVTM, ANQGSEA. Unmatched junction bases numbered 2, after V lost 6 bases and J lost 3 bases. CDR3 sequence reads: CSVRLAGYEQYF. CDR3 DNA sequence: TGCAGCGTAAGACTAGCGGGCTACGAGCAGTACTTC.

This clonotype has just a few counts. The chain employs TRBV5-1 and TRBJ2-2; TRBD2 agrees at 8 bases. CDR1 is SGHRS, CDR2 YFSETQ, per germline. V lost 4 bases and J lost 4; bases outside the gene matches: 6. The CDR3 runs 15 residues. The CDR3 loop is CASSPRLATTGELFF. The CDR3 nucleotides read TGCGCCAGCAGCCCTCGACTAGCGACCACCGGGGAGCTGTTTTTT.

This clonotype occurred a few times. CDR3 DNA sequence: TGCAGTGCCCAGGACTATATCCAAGAGACCCAGTACTTC. Protein product: CSAQDYIQETQYF. The chain carries TRBV20-1 and TRBJ2-5, with a weak D call TRBD2 (6 bases). This CDR3 contains 13 residues. Trimming shortened V by 6 bases and J by 1 base, and 12 bases separated the two germline ends. Germline assignment: CDR1 DFQATT and CDR2 SNEGSKA (reference sequence).

The rearrangement links TRBV5-1 to TRBJ2-1; 14 positions match TRBD2. Germline V CDR1 and CDR2: SGHRS, YFSETQ. Trimming at V came to 0 bases and at J to 9 bases, leaving 5 bases not matched to a gene. This CDR3 is 16 amino acids long. CDR3 protein: CASSLVGTSGSGEQFF. For the CDR3, the DNA is TGCGCCAGCAGCTTGGTTGGGACTAGCGGGAGTGGTGAGCAGTTCTTC.